This is a list of T cell receptor beta chains from one sample in a study of shared clonotypes between healthy human individuals. Clones were read by immunoSEQ multiplex PCR, and TCRdb kept only the in-frame ones, dropping some. Of about 640,000 clones listed, roughly 70% are singletons. Material for sequencing was memory CD4+ T cells sorted from blood. The receptors shown here come from a woman in her 30s in good health. Both conserved end residues are part of each CDR3. The order of the fields is V gene, D gene, J gene, clone size, CDR3 protein, CDR3 DNA. D genes are given only for firm matches. For some rows the clone size is stated as once, few or many, or as a class when expanded; others skip it.

TRBV9	TRBD1	TRBJ1-2	few	CASSVGTGGPQGYGYTF	TGTGCCAGCAGCGTTGGGACAGGGGGGCCCCAGGGGTATGGCTACACCTTC
TRBV25-1	NA	TRBJ2-7	few	CASSVGGAYEQYF	TGTGCCAGCAGTGTAGGGGGGGCCTACGAGCAGTACTTC
TRBV14	NA	TRBJ2-1	NA	CASSQDIDSRATYNEQFF	TGTGCCAGCAGCCAAGATATAGACTCTCGCGCAACCTACAATGAGCAGTTCTTC
TRBV5-4	NA	TRBJ2-7	NA	CASSKGGSYEQYF	TGTGCCAGCAGCAAGGGAGGCTCCTACGAGCAGTACTTC
TRBV9	NA	TRBJ1-1	few	CASSVESGRPNTEAFF	TGTGCCAGCAGCGTAGAGTCGGGGCGCCCGAACACTGAAGCTTTCTTT
TRBV7-7	NA	TRBJ2-5	NA	CASSWNQETQYF	TGTGCCAGCAGCTGGAACCAAGAGACCCAGTACTTC
TRBV29-1	NA	TRBJ2-2	few	CSFAQAGELFF	TGCAGCTTTGCACAGGCCGGGGAGCTGTTTTTT
TRBV5-1	NA	TRBJ2-1	NA	CASSLDRGDRTYNEQFF	TGCGCCAGCAGCTTGGACCGGGGGGACAGGACCTACAATGAGCAGTTCTTC
TRBV10-3	TRBD1	TRBJ1-5	NA	CAISEGTGSQPQHF	TGTGCCATCAGTGAAGGGACAGGTTCTCAGCCCCAGCATTTT
TRBV7-9	NA	TRBJ1-4	once	CASNRRNNEKLFF	TGTGCCAGTAACAGGCGGAATAATGAAAAACTGTTTTTT
TRBV5-6	NA	TRBJ2-7	few	CASSMAGENYEQYF	TGTGCCAGCAGCATGGCCGGGGAGAACTACGAGCAGTACTTC
TRBV18	NA	TRBJ2-1	NA	CASSPQYGRNEQFF	TGTGCCAGCTCACCACAGTACGGGAGAAATGAGCAGTTCTTC
TRBV19	NA	TRBJ2-5	NA	CASSRRGGETQYF	TGTGCCAGTAGTAGACGGGGAGGAGAGACCCAGTACTTC
TRBV5-1	NA	TRBJ1-4	few	CASSLRRAANEKLFF	TGCGCCAGCAGCTTGCGCAGGGCTGCGAATGAAAAACTGTTTTTT
TRBV6-5	TRBD1	TRBJ1-1	NA	CASYRGMNTEAFF	TGTGCCAGCTACAGGGGGATGAACACTGAAGCTTTCTTT
TRBV7-9	NA	TRBJ1-4	NA	CASSLGQGREKLFF	TGTGCCAGCAGCTTGGGTCAGGGACGGGAAAAACTGTTTTTT
TRBV25-1	NA	TRBJ1-1	NA	CASSEYRTANTEAFF	TGTGCCAGCAGTGAATACCGGACAGCGAACACTGAAGCTTTCTTT
TRBV5-1	TRBD2	TRBJ2-3	NA	CASSFSLAATDTQYF	TGCGCCAGCAGCTTCTCTCTAGCGGCCACAGATACGCAGTATTTT
TRBV19	TRBD1	TRBJ1-2	NA	CASSIGWTGRSYGYTF	TGTGCCAGTAGTATCGGGTGGACAGGGAGGTCCTATGGCTACACCTTC
TRBV4-1	NA	TRBJ2-5	NA	CASSQDPPGETQYF	TGCGCCAGCAGCCAAGATCCCCCTGGAGAGACCCAGTACTTC
TRBV11-3	TRBD2	TRBJ2-1	once	CASSFQAGGSSYNEQFF	TGTGCCAGCAGCTTCCAGGCGGGAGGGAGCTCCTACAATGAGCAGTTCTTC
TRBV19	TRBD1	TRBJ1-2	few	CASTPLAGQIYGYTF	TGTGCCAGTACCCCCCTGGCGGGACAGATCTATGGCTACACCTTC
TRBV7-9	TRBD1	TRBJ1-2	few	CASSFLRTGSYGYTF	TGTGCCAGCAGCTTCCTACGGACAGGGAGCTATGGCTACACCTTC
TRBV27	NA	TRBJ1-4	NA	CASSLAPYEKLFF	TGTGCCAGCAGTTTAGCCCCGTATGAAAAACTGTTTTTT
TRBV6-1	TRBD1	TRBJ1-2	NA	CASSDYRGLNYGYTF	TGTGCCAGCAGTGACTACAGGGGCCTTAACTATGGCTACACCTTC
TRBV30	NA	TRBJ2-7	NA	CAWSRGGYEQYF	TGTGCCTGGAGTAGGGGGGGCTACGAGCAGTACTTC
TRBV18	NA	TRBJ1-1	NA	CASGLENTEAFF	TGTGCCAGCGGCCTCGAGAACACTGAAGCTTTCTTT
TRBV6-8	NA	TRBJ2-7	NA	CASPPGVKQYF	TGTGCCAGCCCACCGGGGGTGAAGCAGTACTTC
TRBV5-6	NA	TRBJ1-3	NA	CASRVRGASSGNTIYF	TGTGCCAGCAGGGTGAGGGGAGCGAGCTCTGGAAACACCATATATTTT
TRBV5-6	TRBD1	TRBJ2-1	NA	CASSLDRGVSSYNEQFF	TGTGCCAGCAGCTTGGACAGGGGCGTAAGCTCCTACAATGAGCAGTTCTTC
TRBV19	NA	TRBJ1-4	few	CASISRTAGNEKLFF	TGTGCCAGTATATCAAGGACAGCCGGTAATGAAAAACTGTTTTTT
TRBV28	TRBD2	TRBJ2-1	NA	CASSPASGVSYNEQFF	TGTGCCAGCAGCCCTGCTAGCGGGGTTTCCTACAATGAGCAGTTCTTC
TRBV30	TRBD1	TRBJ2-4	NA	CAWSVHLVGTGNIQYF	TGTGCCTGGAGTGTACACCTAGTCGGGACAGGGAACATTCAGTACTTC
TRBV19	NA	TRBJ2-4	NA	CASSMVNIQYF	TGTGCCAGTAGTATGGTGAACATTCAGTACTTC
TRBV6-1	NA	TRBJ1-4	many	CASSVVGGEWAQNEKLFF	TGTGCCAGCAGTGTCGTTGGGGGCGAGTGGGCCCAAAATGAAAAACTGTTTTTT
TRBV18	TRBD1	TRBJ2-7	NA	CASSPAQGAYEQYF	TGTGCCAGCTCACCAGCGCAGGGGGCTTACGAGCAGTACTTC
TRBV18	NA	TRBJ2-5	NA	CASSPPSGETQYF	TGTGCCAGCTCACCACCGTCCGGGGAGACCCAGTACTTC
TRBV9	NA	TRBJ2-7	NA	CASSPSTSSYEQYF	TGTGCCAGCAGCCCTTCGACTAGCTCCTACGAGCAGTACTTC
TRBV11-2	TRBD1	TRBJ2-7	NA	CASSRQGYEQYF	TGTGCCAGCAGCCGACAGGGGTACGAGCAGTACTTC
TRBV28	NA	TRBJ1-5	NA	CASSLPGSSNQPQHF	TGTGCCAGCAGTTTACCGGGGTCTAGCAATCAGCCCCAGCATTTT
TRBV18	NA	TRBJ2-1	NA	CASSPTEGNNEQFF	TGTGCCAGCTCACCCACAGAGGGGAACAATGAGCAGTTCTTC
TRBV5-6	TRBD2	TRBJ2-2	NA	CASSLRGVVTGELFF	TGTGCCAGCAGCTTGCGGGGGGTGGTCACCGGGGAGCTGTTTTTT
TRBV10-3	NA	TRBJ2-7	NA	CAISGTGTNYEQYF	TGTGCCATCAGTGGTACCGGGACAAACTACGAGCAGTACTTC
TRBV7-9	NA	TRBJ2-3	once	CASSLGLGILGTDTQYF	TGTGCCAGCAGCTTAGGGCTAGGGATATTAGGCACAGATACGCAGTATTTT
TRBV14	TRBD2	TRBJ2-3	NA	CASSQGLAGGNTQYF	TGTGCCAGCAGCCAAGGACTAGCGGGAGGTAATACGCAGTATTTT
TRBV2	TRBD2	TRBJ2-1	NA	CASSQGLAGYNEQFF	TGTGCCAGCAGTCAAGGACTAGCGGGATACAATGAGCAGTTCTTC
TRBV5-1	NA	TRBJ2-3	NA	CASSLASSGLSTDTQYF	TGCGCCAGCAGCTTGGCCTCTTCGGGGCTTAGCACAGATACGCAGTATTTT
TRBV28	NA	TRBJ2-1	NA	CASTITEGYNEQFF	TGTGCCAGCACCATAACTGAGGGATACAATGAGCAGTTCTTC
TRBV18	NA	TRBJ2-7	NA	CASSRGTYEQYF	TGTGCCAGCTCACGAGGTACCTACGAGCAGTACTTC